This T cell receptor (beta chain) was sequenced in a study of CD8 T cells in ankylosing spondylitis. Study results and caveats: A TCR beta motif made of fewer than ten highly homologous variants seemed typical of ankylosing spondylitis blood. Disease-linked clones were CD8+ and relatively rare in peripheral blood.

Generation of TCR beta libraries employed quantitative 5'-RACE incorporating molecular barcodes. TCRdb reprocessed the 5' RACE reads with MiXCR, giving one entry per CDR3 protein. The sample carries roughly 450,000 distinct CDR3 sequences, about 24% recorded once. A remark on this clonotype: What it binds is unknown.

The CDR3 consists of 15 residues. Specimen: blood, either unsorted or a sorted T cell fraction (not recorded which). This clonotype was sampled from a male donor with ankylosing spondylitis. The chain joins TRBV21-1 to TRBJ2-1; TRBD2, as called in the table, went unchecked against the DNA. TRBV21-1 is an annotated pseudogene. In DNA, the CDR3 is TGTGCCAGCAGCAAAGGGGAGGAGAATTACAATGAGCAGTTCTTC. Its translation is CASSKGEENYNEQFF.